This T cell receptor beta chain is from a study of shared clonotypes between healthy human individuals. To note about this clone: Its antigen remains unidentified.

Study conclusions and caveats: Naive subsets usually exceeded memory subsets in estimated richness.

Naive CD8 cells, CD45RO-negative and positively selected for CCR7, excluded terminally differentiated effector memory CD45RA+ cells. The table came from immunoSEQ multiplex PCR; TCRdb's copy has only in-frame clones and leaves some out. The repertoire holds 630,000 or so clones, 98% seen once, with 0.3% in the top ten. Specimen: naive CD8+ T cells sorted from blood. This TCR derives from a man aged 25 to 40 in good health.

CDR3 loop: CATSREQLGENEQFF. In nucleotides, the CDR3 is TGTGCCACCAGCAGAGAACAACTAGGTGAAAATGAGCAGTTCTTC. This chain uses TRBV15 with TRBJ2-1; TRBD2 might be the D (5 bases). The CDR3 length is 15 residues. Per the germline V gene, CDR1 is LNHNV and CDR2 is YYDKDF (reference sequence). With 0 bases removed from V and 7 bases from J, the gap between germline ends came to 13 bases.